These 14 T cell receptor beta chains were all obtained from the same sample, sequenced in a study of read filtering for tumor transcriptome and immune sequencing. The library was built from approximately 400 ng RNA with molecular barcoded adaptors for alpha/delta and beta/gamma chains. TCRdb itself ran the reads through MiXCR, one entry per CDR3 protein. The table shows 60,000 to 80,000 distinct CDR3 sequences, with approximately 15% occurring only once. The sample consisted of a population of CD138-negative cells sorted from bone marrow. These receptors all come from a donor older than 35 with multiple myeloma.

Many counts were recorded for this clonotype. V and J are TRBV6-2 or TRBV6-3 and TRBJ1-5; maybe TRBD1 (6 bases). V lost 2 bases, J lost 6 bases, and 11 bases lay in between. The CDR3 totals 14 residues. Looked up from germline, CDR1 is MNHEY and CDR2 is SVGEGT. The CDR3: CASSYGGLTQPQHF. CDR3 bases: TGTGCCAGCAGTTACGGGGGCCTCACTCAGCCCCAGCATTTT.

This clonotype occurred many times. This rearrangement joins TRBV9 to TRBJ1-4; weak D call: TRBD1 (6 bases). The CDR3 runs 15 residues. Deletions cut 3 bases from V and 7 bases from J, with 16 bases between. CDR1 and CDR2 from the germline V gene are SGDLS and YYNGEE. CDR3 in amino acids: CASSAGDRVPEKLFF. The CDR3 nucleotides are TGTGCCAGCAGCGCAGGGGACCGGGTTCCTGAAAAACTGTTTTTT.

Notes on this clonotype: No conserved phenylalanine or tryptophan is present at the end of the CDR3, so a read error is the likely explanation. Because the CDR3's place on the DNA is in doubt, the DNA is left out and the CDR3 is given as listed by TCRdb. V is TRBV5-1 and J is TRBJ2-1; the table names TRBD2, a call not compared with the DNA. CDR1 is SGHRS, CDR2 YFSETQ, per germline. The CDR3 length equals 15 residues, ends included. CDR3 residues: CASSPRTSGSSELFL.

On this clonotype: At one end, the junction sequence differs from germline, possibly due to a read error. This chain links TRBV20-1 with TRBJ1-3, with D perhaps matching TRBD1 (5 bases). The CDR3 is 16 amino acids. Germline V gene data show CDR1 as DFQATT and CDR2 as SNEGSKA (reference sequence). CDR3 bases: TGCAGTGCTAGGTCTTTTTCGGGGGTGTCTGGAAGCACCATATATTTT. This encodes CSARSFSGVSGSTIYF.

V gene TRBV12-3 or TRBV12-4 combines with J gene TRBJ1-3; D is undetermined. Trimming removed 10 bases at V and 0 bases at J, with 10 bases between. The CDR3 spans 13 residues. CDR3 bases: TGTGCCACCAAGACTGACTCTGGAAACACCATATATTTT. Residues: CATKTDSGNTIYF.

This clonotype was observed many times. The V and J genes are TRBV20-1 and TRBJ2-1, with 11 bases fitting TRBD2. The CDR3 contains 16 residues. The V gene end was trimmed by 0 bases and the J gene end by 7 bases; junction bases not matched to a gene: 8. The germline V gene has CDR1 DFQATT and CDR2 SNEGSKA (reference sequence). The CDR3 nucleotides are TGCAGTGCTAGAGATCAACTAGCGGGAGAGGTAAATGAGCAGTTCTTC. It encodes CSARDQLAGEVNEQFF.

This clonotype was observed many times. The chain is built from TRBV27 and TRBJ1-1, with 7 nucleotides matching TRBD1. From germline, CDR1 is MNHEY and CDR2 SMNVEV (reference sequence). The CDR3 runs to 14 residues. V lost 4 bases, J lost 1 base, and 3 bases stayed unmatched. CDR3 coding DNA: TGTGCCAGCAGTTCGGACAGGACGAACACTGAAGCTTTCTTT. It specifies CASSSDRTNTEAFF.

This clonotype was counted at least ten times. The chain has TRBV6-2 or TRBV6-3 and TRBJ2-3; 12 nucleotides line up with TRBD2. The CDR3 loop spans 15 amino acids. Germline loops: CDR1 MNHEY, CDR2 SVGEGT. The V segment lost 4 bases and the J segment 6 bases; nucleotides outside the gene matches: 5. CDR3 nucleotides: TGTGCCAGCAGTTTGTGGACTAGCGGGATCGATACGCAGTATTTT. Its translation is CASSLWTSGIDTQYF.

In this sample, this clonotype turned up many times. The rearrangement uses TRBV7-8 and TRBJ2-1; 9 nucleotides match TRBD1. The germline gives CDR1 SGHVS, CDR2 FQNEAQ. This CDR3 spans 14 amino acids. Trimming took 6 bases from V and 8 from J; bases not matched to a gene: 8. The chain's CDR3 is CASRPGQGFDEQFF. Written as DNA, the CDR3 is TGTGCCAGCAGACCGGGACAGGGCTTCGATGAGCAGTTCTTC.

To note about this clonotype: Just one base apart from a much larger clone, this may be a read error. The CDR3 DNA reads as TGTGCCAGTAGTATGGGAACCGGGACAGGGAAGTACGAGCAGTACTTC. Translating it yields CASSMGTGTGKYEQYF. The V call is TRBV19, the J call TRBJ2-7, with 9 bases lining up with TRBD1. V shed 3 bases, J shed 4 bases, and the junction held 10 bases outside the gene matches. The CDR3 runs 16 residues. Germline values: CDR1 LNHDA, CDR2 SQIVND (reference sequence).

This clonotype was recorded at least ten times. The J gene is TRBJ2-5, the V gene TRBV10-3; D is possibly TRBD1 (5 bases). The CDR3 contains 15 residues. V lost 3 bases and J lost 2, with 13 bases in between. Germline V gene sequence: CDR1 ENHRY, CDR2 SYGVKD. The CDR3 region is CAISEGSTAQETQYF. The CDR3 nucleotides are TGTGCCATCAGTGAAGGGTCGACAGCTCAAGAGACCCAGTACTTC.

This clonotype has at least ten counts. The chain recombines TRBV29-1 with TRBJ2-3, with D tentatively TRBD1 (6 bases). This CDR3 has 14 residues. The germline V gene has CDR1 SQVTM and CDR2 ANQGSEA. V was trimmed by 8 bases and J by 0 bases, leaving 15 bases between them. The CDR3 DNA reads TGCAGCTCGACCCAGGGGATTAGCACAGATACGCAGTATTTT. Amino acid sequence: CSSTQGISTDTQYF.

The table lists this clonotype with many counts. The genes are TRBV19 and TRBJ2-1; D remains ambiguous. V lost 6 bases to trimming and J lost 3 bases, with 9 bases between them. This CDR3 is built from 13 residues. Germline CDR1 LNHDA, CDR2 SQIVND (reference sequence). This CDR3 is CASSESDYNEQFF. DNA of the CDR3: TGTGCCAGTAGCGAGTCAGACTACAATGAGCAGTTCTTC.

This clonotype turned up a few times. V is TRBV7-2 and J is TRBJ2-1; 9 bases align to TRBD1. Per germline, CDR1 SGHTA and CDR2 FQGNSA. The V gene end was trimmed by 5 bases and the J gene end by 4 bases; junction bases not matched to a gene: 9. The CDR3 length is 16 residues. The CDR3 loop reads CASSRDTGGEYNEQFF. The CDR3 DNA reads as TGTGCCAGCAGCCGAGACACAGGGGGCGAATACAATGAGCAGTTCTTC.